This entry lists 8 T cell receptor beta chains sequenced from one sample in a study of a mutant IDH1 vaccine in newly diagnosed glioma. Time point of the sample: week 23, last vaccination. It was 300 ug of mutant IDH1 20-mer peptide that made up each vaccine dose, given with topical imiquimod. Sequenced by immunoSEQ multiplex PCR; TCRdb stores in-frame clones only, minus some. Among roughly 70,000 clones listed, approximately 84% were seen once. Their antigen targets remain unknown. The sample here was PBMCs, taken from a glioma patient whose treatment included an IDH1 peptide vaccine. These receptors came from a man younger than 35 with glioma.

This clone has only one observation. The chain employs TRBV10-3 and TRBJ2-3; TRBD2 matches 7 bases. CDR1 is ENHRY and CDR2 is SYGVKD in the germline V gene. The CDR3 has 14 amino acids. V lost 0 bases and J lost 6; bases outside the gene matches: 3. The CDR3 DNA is TGTGCCATCAGTGAGTCGATGGGGGGGGATACGCAGTATTTT. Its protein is CAISESMGGDTQYF.

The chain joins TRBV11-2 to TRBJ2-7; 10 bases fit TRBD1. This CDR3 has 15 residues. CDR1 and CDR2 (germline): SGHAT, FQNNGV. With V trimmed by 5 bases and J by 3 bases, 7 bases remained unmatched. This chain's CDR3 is CASSLGQGRNYEQYF. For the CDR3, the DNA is TGTGCCAGCAGCCTGGGACAGGGGCGCAACTACGAGCAGTACTTC.

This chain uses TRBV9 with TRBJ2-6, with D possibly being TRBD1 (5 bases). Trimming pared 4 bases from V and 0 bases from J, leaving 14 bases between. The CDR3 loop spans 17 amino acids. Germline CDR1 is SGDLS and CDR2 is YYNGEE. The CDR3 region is CASSSRRGSSGANVLTF. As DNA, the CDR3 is TGTGCCAGCAGCTCCCGAAGGGGTTCCTCTGGGGCCAACGTCCTGACTTTC.

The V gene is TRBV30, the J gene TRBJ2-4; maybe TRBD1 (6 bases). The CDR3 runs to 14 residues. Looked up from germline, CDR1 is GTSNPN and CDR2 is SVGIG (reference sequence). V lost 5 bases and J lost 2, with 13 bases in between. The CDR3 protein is CAWLLQGTKNIQYF. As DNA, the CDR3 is TGTGCCTGGCTTTTACAGGGAACCAAAAACATTCAGTACTTC.

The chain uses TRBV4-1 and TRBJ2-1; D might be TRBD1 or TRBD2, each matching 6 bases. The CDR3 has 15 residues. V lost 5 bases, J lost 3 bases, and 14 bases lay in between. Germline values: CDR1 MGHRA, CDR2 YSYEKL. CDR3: CASSEGGFRYNEQFF. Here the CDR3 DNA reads TGCGCCAGCAGCGAGGGGGGTTTCCGCTACAATGAGCAGTTCTTC.

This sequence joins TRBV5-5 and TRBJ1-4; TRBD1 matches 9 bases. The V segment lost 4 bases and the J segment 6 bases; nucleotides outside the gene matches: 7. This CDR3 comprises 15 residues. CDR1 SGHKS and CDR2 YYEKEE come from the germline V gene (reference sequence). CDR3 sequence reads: CASSISGTGYEKLFF. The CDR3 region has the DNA TGTGCCAGCAGCATATCCGGGACAGGGTATGAAAAACTGTTTTTT.

The CDR3 DNA reads TGTGCCTGGACGGCAGGTACTAAAGTGAGCTCTGGAAACACCATATATTTT. It is translated as CAWTAGTKVSSGNTIYF. The gene calls are TRBV30 and TRBJ1-3; D ambiguous. The CDR3 runs to 17 residues. CDR1 GTSNPN and CDR2 SVGIG come from the germline V gene (reference sequence). With 4 bases removed from V and 0 bases from J, the gap between germline ends came to 19 bases. The full variable domain, completed using reference TRBV30 and TRBJ1-3, is SQTIHQWPATLVQPVGSPLSLECTVEGTSNPNLYWYRQAAGRGLQLLFYSVGIGQISSEVPQNLSASRPQDRQFILSSKKLLLSDSGFYLCAWTAGTKVSSGNTIYFGEGSWLTVV.

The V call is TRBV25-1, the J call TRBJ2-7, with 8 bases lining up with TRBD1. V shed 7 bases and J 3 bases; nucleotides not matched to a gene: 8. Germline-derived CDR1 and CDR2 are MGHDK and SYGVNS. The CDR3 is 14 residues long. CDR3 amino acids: CASNPGGSFYEQYF. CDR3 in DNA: TGTGCCAGCAATCCAGGGGGCAGTTTCTACGAGCAGTACTTC.